This TCR beta chain originates from a study of neurological immune-mediated disorders. Whole-study findings and limits: Association with the multiple sclerosis repertoire cluster was not found for any clinical or MRI feature. When the repertoires were grouped phylogenetically, those of 18 of the 34 multiple sclerosis patients came together in a single cluster of related CDR3 sequences, which points to a possible repertoire-level signature.

CDR3 length equals 14 residues. CDR1 is SGHKS, CDR2 YYEKEE, per germline (reference sequence). Trimming stripped 7 bases from V and 6 bases from J, with 20 bases between. Whenever a sequencing run was performed, it yielded over 190 million TCR-beta sequences from 15-18 subjects. TCRdb re-derived calls from the 5' RACE reads in MiXCR, one entry per CDR3 protein. The sample has about 74,000 distinct CDR3 sequences, 5.2% seen once; the top ten hold just under 7.5%. This clonotype showed up many times. The target antigen is unknown. Source material: PBMCs. The genes are TRBV5-5 and TRBJ2-7; either TRBD1 or TRBD2 may fit D (7 bases each). This receptor was taken from a man aged 18-30 years with multiple sclerosis. CDR3: CASAIWQGEGEQYF. The CDR3 bases are TGTGCCAGCGCCATCTGGCAGGGGGAGGGCGAGCAGTACTTC.